This T cell receptor beta chain appears in the sequencing data of a study of Graves' ophthalmopathy and Graves' hyperthyroidism. CDR3 length: 16 residues. V trimming: 4 bases; J trimming: 7 bases; junction bases outside the gene matches: 5. Germline CDR1 LNHDA, CDR2 SQIVND (reference sequence). Amplification targeted the TCR beta CDR3 regions, with RNA transcripts as the source material. The authors performed first-round RT-PCR with HTBI primers and then a second-round multiplex PCR. From the multiplex PCR reads, TCRdb called clonotypes with MiXCR, one entry per CDR3 protein. This table has 300,000 to 400,000 distinct CDR3 sequences, roughly a sixth appearing once.

The source material was peripheral blood. The origin of this receptor is an adult man with Graves' ophthalmopathy. This chain links TRBV19 with TRBJ1-6; 12 bases are a match to TRBD1. CDR3 sequence reads: CASSTRDRGHNSPLHF. The CDR3 bases are TGTGCCAGTAGTACCCGGGACAGGGGGCACAATTCACCCCTCCACTTT.